This T cell receptor beta chain was identified in a study of blood T cell repertoires in COVID-19. On the study more broadly: From the United States, Italy and Spain came samples of acute and convalescent COVID-19. T cells, B-cell-depleted T cells, or PBMCs provided the cDNA or gDNA that served as material.

Germline V CDR1 and CDR2: MNHNS, SASEGT. V shed 3 bases and J 6 bases; nucleotides not matched to a gene: 10. CDR3 size: 16 residues. Original methodology: Researchers report that nucleated cell counts were estimated from reference gene primer amplification. TCRdb's table, derived via immunoSEQ multiplex PCR, lists solely in-frame clones and lacks some. That table is the source of V, J and clone size, and D and trimming were worked out from the DNA. The sample carries about 230,000 clones, 75% to 90% recorded once. The V call is TRBV6-1, the J call TRBJ1-5, with TRBD1 matching 8 bases. The TCR sequence derives from a man between 40 and 49 years old with acute or convalescent COVID-19. The sample comprised peripheral blood. The CDR3 region has the DNA TGTGCCAGCAGTGAGAGGCAGGGGGCTTTTGGTCAGCCCCAGCATTTT. Translating it yields CASSERQGAFGQPQHF.